The next 31 T cell receptor beta chains were all read from a single sample in a study of T cells in Graves' hyperthyroidism and ophthalmopathy. What was amplified from RNA transcripts were TCR beta CDR3 regions. HTBI primers were employed in a first-round RT-PCR of the TCR CDR3. MiXCR, applied by TCRdb to the multiplex PCR reads, yields one record per CDR3 protein. This repertoire shows more than 300,000 distinct CDR3 sequences, approximately 18% found once; its top ten account for 30% to 35%. The specimen sequenced was blood. These receptors all stem from a young woman with Graves' hyperthyroidism that later progressed to Graves' ophthalmopathy.

The chain combines TRBV27 with TRBJ2-7; unclear D gene. The ends were cut back, 8 bases at V and 4 bases at J, with 18 bases in the middle. There are 14 residues in the CDR3. Germline CDR1 is MNHEY and CDR2 is SMNVEV (reference sequence). CDR3 sequence reads: CASSQLKNFYEQYF. CDR3 in DNA: TGTGCCAGCTCCCAGCTGAAGAACTTTTACGAGCAGTACTTC.

In its sample, this clonotype was seen a few times. This chain connects TRBV5-1 to TRBJ1-1; 9 bases agree with TRBD1. Germline-derived CDR1 and CDR2 are SGHRS and YFSETQ. V lost 0 bases to trimming and J lost 4 bases; unmatched junction nucleotides: 4. The CDR3 totals 15 residues. CDR3 region: CASSLAGTGSTEAFF. CDR3 nucleotides: TGCGCCAGCAGCTTGGCCGGGACAGGGAGCACTGAAGCTTTCTTT.

The rearrangement links TRBV13 to TRBJ2-7; D perhaps matches TRBD2 (7 bases). The CDR3 covers 15 residues. Trimming took off 5 bases at V and 2 bases at J, with 16 bases between the two ends. The V gene's germline CDR1 is PRHDT and CDR2 FYEKMQ (reference sequence). CDR3 nucleotide sequence: TGTGCCAGCAGCCCTGGGCGGGGGCGCGCCTACGAGCAGTACTTC. It is translated as CASSPGRGRAYEQYF.

This clonotype was recorded once. J is TRBJ2-6 and V is TRBV19; D perhaps matches TRBD1 (6 bases). Germline CDR1 reads LNHDA; CDR2 reads SQIVND (reference sequence). The V end lost 3 bases, the J end lost 1 base, and 31 bases lay between the germline ends. The CDR3 extends over 23 amino acids. The CDR3 DNA is TGTGCCAGTAGTATCCTGATGGCAGGGGCGAACCATAATTTCTATTCTGGGGCCAACGTCCTGACTTTC. Amino acid sequence: CASSILMAGANHNFYSGANVLTF.

This clonotype has only a few counts. The V call is TRBV7-2, the J call TRBJ2-5; 8 bases are shared with TRBD1. The CDR3 has 13 residues. Germline CDR1 SGHTA, CDR2 FQGNSA. Germline trimming cut 5 bases from V and 9 bases from J; bases unmatched to any gene: 8. CDR3 DNA: TGTGCCAGCAGCACTGACAGGGGAGAACCCCAGTACTTC. Its protein is CASSTDRGEPQYF.

The chain recombines TRBV10-3 with TRBJ2-7, with D possibly being TRBD2 (7 bases). V was pared by 6 bases and J by 0 bases, with 15 bases between. Germline CDR1 is ENHRY and CDR2 is SYGVKD. This CDR3 spans 15 amino acids. The CDR3 region has the DNA TGTGCCATCAGGGGGGGGCAGAGGAGCTCCTACGAGCAGTACTTC. Translation: CAIRGGQRSSYEQYF.

The CDR3 DNA sequence: TGCGCCAGCAGCCAAGGGGACGGAGCCTACGAGCAGTACTTC. Translating gives CASSQGDGAYEQYF. V usage is TRBV4-1 and J usage is TRBJ2-7, with D tentatively TRBD1 or TRBD2 (5 bases each). The CDR3 consists of 14 residues. V was cut by 1 base and J by 2 bases, with 9 bases left in between. Germline V gene data show CDR1 as MGHRA and CDR2 as YSYEKL.

This clonotype was seen at least ten times. The chain joins TRBV28 to TRBJ2-5; TRBD2 is a possible D gene (6 bases). This CDR3 comprises 14 residues. V was trimmed by 5 bases and J by 3 bases, leaving 13 bases between them. Germline-derived CDR1 and CDR2 are MDHEN and SYDVKM. Written as DNA, the CDR3 is TGTGCCAGCAGTGTTCGGGACTTTGAAGAGACCCAGTACTTC. It is translated as CASSVRDFEETQYF.

This clonotype occurred many times. The chain has TRBV6-1 and TRBJ2-1; D is possibly TRBD2 (5 bases). The germline V gene has CDR1 MNHNS and CDR2 SASEGT. Trimming took off 1 base at V and 3 bases at J, with 22 bases between the two ends. CDR3 size: 19 residues. CDR3 DNA sequence: TGTGCCAGCAGTGAAGGGAGAGGAGGAGCGGCCTGGGGCTACAATGAGCAGTTCTTC. Its protein product is CASSEGRGGAAWGYNEQFF.

J is TRBJ1-2 and V is TRBV4-1; 8 bases align to TRBD1. The CDR3 loop spans 16 amino acids. The ends lost 2 bases at V and 2 bases at J; junction bases unmatched: 7. Germline-derived CDR1 and CDR2 are MGHRA and YSYEKL. The CDR3 DNA is TGCGCCAGCAGCCAAAAAAATCGGACAGGGAACTATGGCTACACCTTC. Translation: CASSQKNRTGNYGYTF.

This sequence joins TRBV30 and TRBJ2-1; no clear D. The ends were cut back, 0 bases at V and 5 bases at J, with 8 bases in the middle. The CDR3 has 13 residues. The germline V gene has CDR1 GTSNPN and CDR2 SVGIG (reference sequence). The CDR3 DNA reads TGTGCCTGGAGTGTACTTGGGCACAATGAGCAGTTCTTC. Translation gives CAWSVLGHNEQFF.

The table lists this clonotype with many counts. J is TRBJ1-2 and V is TRBV12-3 or TRBV12-4, with D possibly TRBD1 on 6 matching bases. CDR3 length: 11 amino acids. V lost 3 bases, J lost 9 bases, and 8 bases lay in between. CDR3 residues: CASSFGGRYTF. CDR3 nucleotides: TGTGCCAGCAGTTTCGGGGGCCGCTACACCTTC.

The chain carries TRBV7-3 and TRBJ2-1; D might be TRBD1 (6 bases). V was clipped by 4 bases and J by 7 bases, with 20 bases between them. The length of the CDR3 is 16 residues. Germline CDR1 is SGHTA and CDR2 is FQGTGA. The CDR3 region has the DNA TGTGCCAGCAGCTCCCCGGTAGAGCGGACAGAGAATGAGCAGTTCTTC. Residues: CASSSPVERTENEQFF.

This clonotype was counted at least ten times. The chain uses TRBV6-1 and TRBJ2-1; D perhaps matches TRBD1 (5 bases). The CDR3 is 18 amino acids. V lost 4 bases and J 2 bases, leaving 21 bases between the germline ends. Germline V gives CDR1 MNHNS, CDR2 SASEGT. CDR3 bases: TGTGCCAGCAGTGTGTTTCGGACACCACACAAGACCTACAATGAGCAGTTCTTC. It specifies CASSVFRTPHKTYNEQFF.

The chain recombines TRBV27 with TRBJ1-1; weak D call: TRBD1 (5 bases). CDR1 and CDR2 (germline): MNHEY, SMNVEV (reference sequence). The CDR3 sequence is 14 residues long. The ends were cut back, 6 bases at V and 0 bases at J, with 11 bases in the middle. CDR3 loop: CASSFVGLNTEAFF. For the CDR3, the DNA is TGTGCCAGCAGCTTTGTGGGGCTGAACACTGAAGCTTTCTTT.

This clonotype has a handful of counts. The J gene is TRBJ1-2, the V gene TRBV20-1, with D maybe TRBD1 (6 bases). Germline V gives CDR1 DFQATT, CDR2 SNEGSKA (reference sequence). With 0 bases removed from V and 4 bases from J, the gap between germline ends came to 15 bases. The CDR3 spans 15 residues. The CDR3 loop reads CSARDLGGGGYGYTF. The CDR3 DNA reads TGCAGTGCTAGAGATCTGGGAGGGGGGGGCTATGGCTACACCTTC.

This clonotype was observed many times. This chain links TRBV27 with TRBJ1-1; D is possibly TRBD1 (5 bases). Trimming left V 1 base short and J 1 base short, with 7 bases between. The CDR3 sequence is 14 residues long. Germline lookup yields CDR1 MNHEY and CDR2 SMNVEV (reference sequence). The CDR3 DNA follows: TGTGCCAGCAGTTTATTCGGACAGAACACTGAAGCTTTCTTT. Translating it yields CASSLFGQNTEAFF.

This clonotype occurred many times. This sequence joins TRBV5-1 and TRBJ2-3; D call uncertain. There are 11 residues in the CDR3. Germline values: CDR1 SGHRS, CDR2 YFSETQ. Trimming left V 4 bases short and J 5 bases short, with 5 bases between. The CDR3 nucleotides are TGCGCCAGCAGCCACGGAGATACGCAGTATTTT. As protein: CASSHGDTQYF. The whole variable domain, remainder taken from reference TRBV5-1 and TRBJ2-3, is KAGVTQTPRYLIKTRGQQVTLSCSPISGHRSVSWYQQTPGQGLQFLFEYFSETQRNKGNFPGRFSGRQFSNSRSEMNVSTLELGDSALYLCASSHGDTQYFGPGTRLTVL.

This clonotype has at least ten counts. This chain connects TRBV2 to TRBJ1-1; D might be TRBD1 (6 bases). Per germline, CDR1 SNHLY and CDR2 FYNNEI. Deletions cut 6 bases from V and 7 bases from J, with 15 bases between. The CDR3 runs to 13 residues. The CDR3, as DNA: TGTGCCAGCAGAGAACCCGACAGGATTGAAGCTTTCTTT. This encodes CASREPDRIEAFF.

This clonotype was seen ten or more times. The chain has TRBV5-1 and TRBJ1-1, with unresolved D. V shed 2 bases and J shed 1 base, with 6 bases lying between them. CDR3 size: 13 residues. The germline CDR1 and CDR2 sequences are SGHRS and YFSETQ. Written as DNA, the CDR3 is TGCGCCAGCAGCTTTACGTCGAACACTGAAGCTTTCTTT. This gives the protein CASSFTSNTEAFF.

This clonotype was observed at least ten times. This chain uses TRBV2 with TRBJ1-2, with a tentative D call TRBD1 (5 bases). The germline V gene has CDR1 SNHLY and CDR2 FYNNEI. Trimming left V 3 bases short and J 6 bases short, with 14 bases between. The CDR3 totals 14 residues. The CDR3 DNA reads TGTGCCAGCAGTGATTGGGGGGATCAGGATGGCTACACCTTC. As protein: CASSDWGDQDGYTF.

This chain links TRBV2 with TRBJ2-7; 8 nucleotides align to TRBD1. Germline trimming cut 6 bases from V and 5 bases from J; bases unmatched to any gene: 12. The CDR3 length is 15 residues. Germline V gene data show CDR1 as SNHLY and CDR2 as FYNNEI. CDR3 in amino acids: CASRISRDRTNEQYF. DNA of the CDR3: TGTGCCAGCAGGATTTCCCGGGACAGGACCAACGAGCAGTACTTC.

This clonotype turned up a few times. The rearrangement links TRBV4-1 to TRBJ2-5; 7 positions match TRBD1. Germline CDR1 and CDR2: MGHRA and YSYEKL. The CDR3 covers 15 residues. J lost 2 bases, V lost 4 bases, and 7 bases had no gene match. The CDR3 sequence is CASSPRTGPQETQYF. DNA for the CDR3: TGCGCCAGCAGCCCCAGGACAGGACCACAAGAGACCCAGTACTTC.

V is TRBV11-1 and J is TRBJ1-3, with no clear D. Looked up from germline, CDR1 is SGHAT and CDR2 is FQDESV (reference sequence). The V and J ends lost 2 bases and 10 bases respectively, with 6 bases between them. The CDR3 covers 11 residues. CDR3 nucleotide sequence: TGTGCCAGCAGCTTAAGTAAAACCATATATTTT. Its protein is CASSLSKTIYF.

The sample holds many counts of this clonotype. The rearrangement uses TRBV6-1 and TRBJ2-7, with TRBD2 identical over 7 bases. The germline CDR1 and CDR2 sequences are MNHNS and SASEGT. This CDR3 comprises 14 residues. V lost 5 bases to trimming and J lost 1 base; unmatched junction nucleotides: 5. In DNA form, the CDR3 reads TGTGCCAGCAGTATGACTAGCACTTCCTACGAGCAGTACTTC. Protein product: CASSMTSTSYEQYF.

This clonotype was recorded many times. The gene calls are TRBV2 and TRBJ1-6, with D maybe TRBD1 (6 bases). Trimming pared 6 bases from V and 13 bases from J, leaving 19 bases between. The CDR3 totals 14 residues. Per the germline V gene, CDR1 is SNHLY and CDR2 is FYNNEI. The CDR3 DNA is TGTGCCAGCAGGCCCCCAGGGGCCGGTTACCCCCTCCACTTT. Residues: CASRPPGAGYPLHF.

This chain connects TRBV6-1 to TRBJ1-1, with TRBD1 as a possible D gene (6 bases). Trimming cost V 2 bases and J 0 bases, with 7 bases left between them. The length of the CDR3 is 14 residues. Looked up from germline, CDR1 is MNHNS and CDR2 is SASEGT. The CDR3 loop is CASSEWGLNTEAFF. DNA of the CDR3: TGTGCCAGCAGTGAATGGGGGCTGAACACTGAAGCTTTCTTT.

This clonotype came up many times. The genes are TRBV6-1 and TRBJ1-4; 9 bases line up with TRBD1. The CDR3 spans 14 residues. The germline V gene has CDR1 MNHNS and CDR2 SASEGT. The V gene end was trimmed by 6 bases and the J gene end by 6 bases; junction bases not matched to a gene: 5. Written as DNA, the CDR3 is TGTGCCAGCAGGACCGGGACAGGGCATGAAAAACTGTTTTTT. As protein: CASRTGTGHEKLFF.

This clonotype has a count of ten or more. The chain uses TRBV2 and TRBJ2-5; tentatively, D is TRBD1 (5 bases). Germline V gene lookup returns CDR1 SNHLY and CDR2 FYNNEI. V dropped 5 bases and J dropped 1 base, with 11 bases sitting between them. The CDR3 totals 14 residues. This CDR3 reads CASSLQELQETQYF. CDR3 DNA sequence: TGTGCCAGCAGTTTACAGGAGCTCCAAGAGACCCAGTACTTC.

This clonotype has at least ten counts. The V gene is TRBV6-1, the J gene TRBJ2-3; D ambiguous. CDR3 length: 11 residues. Per germline, CDR1 MNHNS and CDR2 SASEGT. The V and J ends lost 5 bases and 5 bases respectively, with 5 bases between them. CDR3 in DNA: TGTGCCAGCAGTCCGGGAGATACGCAGTATTTT. Its translation is CASSPGDTQYF.

This clonotype has ten or more counts. The gene calls are TRBV12-3 or TRBV12-4 and TRBJ2-7; the D is unclear. CDR3 length: 14 residues. V was clipped by 2 bases and J by 6 bases, with 14 bases between them. The CDR3 loop reads CASSLMPGSSEQYF. DNA for the CDR3: TGTGCCAGCAGTTTAATGCCTGGGTCGAGCGAGCAGTACTTC.